Following are 4 T cell receptor beta chains from one sample sequenced in a study of blood T cell repertoires in COVID-19 (dated by TCRdb to the early 2020s). The library was prepared using the immunoSEQ multiplex PCR assay. As stored in TCRdb, this immuneACCESS dataset retains in-frame rearrangements with V and J assigned. A fraction of the clones does not appear; measured against another copy, unresolved V genes explain less than half of the discrepancy, and the remainder lacks a known reason. This sample is represented by almost 400,000 clones; over 75% of them were singletons. The ten largest clones take up about 2.3% of the sample. The sequenced sample consisted of peripheral blood. Receptors were obtained from a woman aged 55 to 70 with COVID-19, enrolled during active disease.

This rearrangement joins TRBV28 to TRBJ1-1; perhaps TRBD1 as D (5 bases). This CDR3 is built from 15 residues. CDR1 and CDR2 (germline): MDHEN, SYDVKM. V dropped 4 bases and J dropped 6 bases, with 18 bases sitting between them. The CDR3 spells CASSSPKGREAEAFF. The CDR3 DNA follows: TGTGCCAGCAGTTCCCCTAAGGGGAGGGAGGCTGAAGCTTTCTTT.

V and J are TRBV9 and TRBJ1-1, with 9 bases matching TRBD1. With 4 bases clipped from V and 5 bases from J, the junction kept 9 bases outside the gene matches. The CDR3 covers 15 residues. From germline, CDR1 is SGDLS and CDR2 YYNGEE. CDR3 amino acids: CASSPPGQGGTEAFF. The CDR3 DNA reads as TGTGCCAGCAGCCCACCGGGACAGGGTGGAACTGAAGCTTTCTTT.

The CDR3 region has the DNA TGCGCCAGCAGCTCCCAGGGACAGAGGCAAGAGACCCAGTACTTC. Translation: CASSSQGQRQETQYF. The chain combines TRBV5-1 with TRBJ2-5, with 7 positions matching TRBD1. This CDR3 has 15 amino acids. The V and J ends lost 3 bases and 2 bases, in that order; junction bases with no gene match: 7. Germline lookup yields CDR1 SGHRS and CDR2 YFSETQ.

This chain links TRBV3-1 (or the pseudogene TRBV3-2) with TRBJ1-4; no firm D call. V was pared by 0 bases and J by 10 bases, with 12 bases between. This CDR3 has 14 residues. Germline lookup yields CDR1 LGHDT and CDR2 YNNKEL (reference sequence). The CDR3 protein is CASSQDRGSGKLFF. The CDR3 DNA sequence: TGTGCCAGCAGCCAAGATCGAGGGAGCGGAAAACTGTTTTTT.